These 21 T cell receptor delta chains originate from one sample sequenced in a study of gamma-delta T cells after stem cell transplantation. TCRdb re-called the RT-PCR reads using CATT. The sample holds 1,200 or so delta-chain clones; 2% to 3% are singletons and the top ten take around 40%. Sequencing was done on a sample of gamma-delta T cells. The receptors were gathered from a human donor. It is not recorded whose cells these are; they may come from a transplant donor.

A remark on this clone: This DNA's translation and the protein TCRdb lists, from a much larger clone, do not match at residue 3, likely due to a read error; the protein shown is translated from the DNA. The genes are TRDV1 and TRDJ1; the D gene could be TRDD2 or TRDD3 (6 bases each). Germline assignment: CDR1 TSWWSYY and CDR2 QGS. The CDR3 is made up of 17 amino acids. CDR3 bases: TGTGCTCCTGGGGAACTTTCCTTCCCCCCATACACCGATAAACTCATCTTT. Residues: CAPGELSFPPYTDKLIF.

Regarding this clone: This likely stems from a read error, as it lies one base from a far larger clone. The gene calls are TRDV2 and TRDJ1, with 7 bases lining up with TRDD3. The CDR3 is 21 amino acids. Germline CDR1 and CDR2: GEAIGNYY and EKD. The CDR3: CACGTVGPTGAGSEYTDKLIF. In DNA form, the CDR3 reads TGTGCCTGTGGCACCGTGGGCCCTACTGGGGCCGGTTCCGAGTACACCGATAAACTCATCTTT.

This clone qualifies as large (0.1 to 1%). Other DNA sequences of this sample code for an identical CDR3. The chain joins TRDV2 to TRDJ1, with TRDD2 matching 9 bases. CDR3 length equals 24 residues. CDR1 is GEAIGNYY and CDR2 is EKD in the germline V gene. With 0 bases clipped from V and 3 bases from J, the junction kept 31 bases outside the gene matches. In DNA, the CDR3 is TGTGCCTGTGACACCGGAGCGGTTGGCCTTCCTACGATACCCGGAGGATGGGGGGCCGATAAACTCATCTTT. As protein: CACDTGAVGLPTIPGGWGADKLIF.

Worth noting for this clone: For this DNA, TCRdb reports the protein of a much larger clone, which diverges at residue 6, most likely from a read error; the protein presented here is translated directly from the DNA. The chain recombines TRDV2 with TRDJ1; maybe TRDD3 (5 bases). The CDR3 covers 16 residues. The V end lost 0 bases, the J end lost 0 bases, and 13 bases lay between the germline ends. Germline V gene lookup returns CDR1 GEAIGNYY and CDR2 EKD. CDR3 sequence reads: CACDTRGLTYTDKLIF. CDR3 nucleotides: TGTGCCTGTGACACCCGGGGACTTACCTACACCGATAAACTCATCTTT.

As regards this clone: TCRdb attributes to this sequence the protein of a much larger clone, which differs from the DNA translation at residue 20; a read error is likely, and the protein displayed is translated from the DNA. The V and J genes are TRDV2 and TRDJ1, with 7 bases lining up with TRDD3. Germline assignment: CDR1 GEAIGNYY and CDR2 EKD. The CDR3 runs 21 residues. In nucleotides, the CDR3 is TGTGCCTGTGACACCGTGGGCCCTACTGGGGCCGGTTCCGAGTACACCGATAAACTCACCTTT. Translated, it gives CACDTVGPTGAGSEYTDKLTF.

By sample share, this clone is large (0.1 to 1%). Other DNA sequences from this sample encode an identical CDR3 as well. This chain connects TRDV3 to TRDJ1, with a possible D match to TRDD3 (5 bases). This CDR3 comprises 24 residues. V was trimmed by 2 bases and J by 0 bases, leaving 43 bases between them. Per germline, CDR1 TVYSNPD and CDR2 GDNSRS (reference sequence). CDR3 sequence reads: CAFVGTVTFVFNSLPIQDTDKLIF. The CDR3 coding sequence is TGTGCCTTTGTGGGGACCGTTACCTTTGTCTTCAATTCACTCCCAATTCAGGACACCGATAAACTCATCTTT.

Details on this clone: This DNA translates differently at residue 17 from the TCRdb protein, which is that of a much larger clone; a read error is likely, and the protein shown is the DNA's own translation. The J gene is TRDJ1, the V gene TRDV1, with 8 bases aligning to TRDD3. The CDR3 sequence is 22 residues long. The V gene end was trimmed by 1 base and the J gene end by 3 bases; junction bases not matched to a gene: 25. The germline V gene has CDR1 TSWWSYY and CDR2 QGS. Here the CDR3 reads CALGEPAFPRTGGPLFADKLIF. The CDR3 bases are TGTGCTCTTGGGGAACCAGCCTTCCCCCGTACTGGGGGTCCTCTTTTCGCCGATAAACTCATCTTT.

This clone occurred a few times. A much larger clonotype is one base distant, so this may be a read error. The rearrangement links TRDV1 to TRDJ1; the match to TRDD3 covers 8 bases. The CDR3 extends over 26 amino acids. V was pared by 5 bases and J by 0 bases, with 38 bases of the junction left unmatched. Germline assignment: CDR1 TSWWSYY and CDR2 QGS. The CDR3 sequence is CALGKFKHPKYSLVRVGDPDTDKLIF. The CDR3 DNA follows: TGTGCTCTTGGGAAATTTAAACACCCCAAGTATAGCCTAGTGAGAGTGGGGGATCCCGACACCGATAAACTCATCTTT.

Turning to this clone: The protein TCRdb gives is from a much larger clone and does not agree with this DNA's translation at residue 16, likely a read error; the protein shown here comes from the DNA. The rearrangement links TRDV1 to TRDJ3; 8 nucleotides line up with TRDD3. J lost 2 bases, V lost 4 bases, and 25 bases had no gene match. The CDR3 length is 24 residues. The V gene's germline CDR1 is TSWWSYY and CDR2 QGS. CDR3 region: CALGALVSTLTGGLSPWDTRQMFF. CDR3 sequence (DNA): TGTGCTCTTGGGGCCCTAGTATCTACACTTACTGGGGGTCTTAGCCCCTGGGACACCCGACAGATGTTTTTC.

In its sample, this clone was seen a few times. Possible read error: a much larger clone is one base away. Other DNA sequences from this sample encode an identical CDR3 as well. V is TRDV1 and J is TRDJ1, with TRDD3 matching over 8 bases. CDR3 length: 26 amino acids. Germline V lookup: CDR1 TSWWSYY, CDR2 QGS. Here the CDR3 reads CALGEFKHPKYSLVRVGDPDTDKLIF. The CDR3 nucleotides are TGTGCCCTTGGGGAATTTAAACACCCCAAGTATAGCCTAGTGAGAGTGGGGGATCCCGACACCGATAAACTCATCTTT.

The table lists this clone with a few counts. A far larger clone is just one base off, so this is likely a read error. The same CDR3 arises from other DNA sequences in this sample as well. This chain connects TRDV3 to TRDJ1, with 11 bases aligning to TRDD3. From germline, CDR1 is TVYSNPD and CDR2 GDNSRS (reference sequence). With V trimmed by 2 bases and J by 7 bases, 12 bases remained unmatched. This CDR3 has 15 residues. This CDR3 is CAFAYWGIAHAKLIF. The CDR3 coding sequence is TGTGCCTTTGCGTACTGGGGGATAGCCCACGCTAAACTCATCTTT.

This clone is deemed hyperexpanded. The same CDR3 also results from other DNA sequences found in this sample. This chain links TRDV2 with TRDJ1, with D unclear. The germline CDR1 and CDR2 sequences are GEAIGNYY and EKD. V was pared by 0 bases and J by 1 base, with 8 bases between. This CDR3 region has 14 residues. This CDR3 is CACDTAPTTDKLIF. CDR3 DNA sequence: TGTGCCTGTGACACCGCCCCCACCACCGATAAACTCATCTTT.

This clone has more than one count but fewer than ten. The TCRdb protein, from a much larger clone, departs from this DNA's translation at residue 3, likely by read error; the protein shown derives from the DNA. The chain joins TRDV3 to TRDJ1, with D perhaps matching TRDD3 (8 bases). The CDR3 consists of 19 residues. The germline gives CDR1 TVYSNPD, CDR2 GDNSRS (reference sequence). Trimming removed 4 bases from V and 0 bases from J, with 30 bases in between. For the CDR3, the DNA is TGTGCCTCTAGACCTTCCTCGACCTGGGGGACCGCGTACACCGATAAACTCATCTTT. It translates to CASRPSSTWGTAYTDKLIF.

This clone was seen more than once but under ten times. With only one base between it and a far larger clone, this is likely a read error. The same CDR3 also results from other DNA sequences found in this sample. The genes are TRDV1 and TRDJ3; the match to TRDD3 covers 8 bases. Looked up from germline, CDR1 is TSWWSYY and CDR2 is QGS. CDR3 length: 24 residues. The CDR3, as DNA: TGCGCTCTTGGGGCCCTAGTATCTACACTTACTGGGGGTCTTAGCTCCTGGGACACCCGACAGATGTTTTTC. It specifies CALGALVSTLTGGLSSWDTRQMFF.

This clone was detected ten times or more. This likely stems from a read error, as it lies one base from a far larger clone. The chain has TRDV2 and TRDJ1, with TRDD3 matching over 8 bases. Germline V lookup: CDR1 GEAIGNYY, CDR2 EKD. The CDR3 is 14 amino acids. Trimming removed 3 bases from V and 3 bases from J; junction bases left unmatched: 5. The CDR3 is CACDAGGIADKLIF. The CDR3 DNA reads TGTGCCTGTGACGCCGGGGGGATAGCCGATAAACTCATCTTT.

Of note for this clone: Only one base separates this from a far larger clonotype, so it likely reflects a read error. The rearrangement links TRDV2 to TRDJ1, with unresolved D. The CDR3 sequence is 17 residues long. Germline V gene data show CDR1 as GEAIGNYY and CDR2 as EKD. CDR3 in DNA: TGTGCCTGTGACACTCTCTACGAAGTAGAAGACACCGATAAACCCATCTTT. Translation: CACDTLYEVEDTDKPIF.

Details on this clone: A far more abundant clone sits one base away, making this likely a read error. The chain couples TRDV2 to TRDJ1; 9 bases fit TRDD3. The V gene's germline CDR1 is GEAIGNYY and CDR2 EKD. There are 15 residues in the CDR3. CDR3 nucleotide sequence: TGTGCCTGCATGGCCTTGGGGGATAGCACCGATAAACCCATCTTT. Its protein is CACMALGDSTDKPIF.

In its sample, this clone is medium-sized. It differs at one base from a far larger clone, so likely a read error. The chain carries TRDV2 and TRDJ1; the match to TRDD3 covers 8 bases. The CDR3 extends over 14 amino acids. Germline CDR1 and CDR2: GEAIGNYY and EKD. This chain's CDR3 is CARDARGIADKLIF. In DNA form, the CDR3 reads TGTGCCCGTGACGCCAGGGGGATAGCCGATAAACTCATCTTT.

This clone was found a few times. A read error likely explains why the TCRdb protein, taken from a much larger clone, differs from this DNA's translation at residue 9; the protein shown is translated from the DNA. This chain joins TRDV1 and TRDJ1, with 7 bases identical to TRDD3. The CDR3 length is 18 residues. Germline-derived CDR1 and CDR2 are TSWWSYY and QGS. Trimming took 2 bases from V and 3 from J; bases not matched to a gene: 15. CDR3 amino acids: CALGEFTGDRGGADKLIF. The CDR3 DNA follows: TGTGCTCTTGGGGAATTTACTGGGGACCGCGGGGGGGCCGATAAACTCATCTTT.

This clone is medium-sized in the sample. CDR3 nucleotide sequence: TGTGCTCTTGGGGAACTTTCGCCCGCGGTTCCGGGGGGCCCCCCGTACACCGATAAACTCATCTTT. Encoded protein: CALGELSPAVPGGPPYTDKLIF. The rearrangement joins TRDV1 to TRDJ1; possibly TRDD3 for D (5 bases). Germline CDR1 reads TSWWSYY; CDR2 reads QGS. CDR3 length: 22 amino acids. Trimming pared 0 bases from V and 0 bases from J, leaving 29 bases between.

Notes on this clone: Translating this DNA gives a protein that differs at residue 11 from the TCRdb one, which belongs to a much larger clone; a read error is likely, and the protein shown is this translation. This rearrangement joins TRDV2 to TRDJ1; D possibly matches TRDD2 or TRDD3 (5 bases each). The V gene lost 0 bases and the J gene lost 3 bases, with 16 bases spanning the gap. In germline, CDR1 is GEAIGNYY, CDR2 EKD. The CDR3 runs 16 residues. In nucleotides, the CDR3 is TGTGCCTGTGACACCTGGGGACTTACCTACGCCGATAAACTCATCTTT. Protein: CACDTWGLTYADKLIF.